The 9 T cell receptor beta chains below all came from one sample that was sequenced in a study of molecular identifiers for immune sequencing clone quantification. In TCRdb, the PCR reads were re-called with MiXCR into one record per CDR3 protein. The repertoire holds nearly 650,000 distinct CDR3 sequences, with roughly 25% as singletons. The specimen was naive CD8+ T cells from blood, with Jurkat cell RNA spiked in. Indicated subset: FACS-sorted CD8+CD4-CCR7+CD45RA+ naive T cells. Receptor source: a human donor in good health. Some libraries in this study had Jurkat cell RNA spiked in.

This clonotype was observed a handful of times. The chain has TRBV10-3 and TRBJ2-7; D call uncertain. There are 14 residues in the CDR3. V was shortened by 4 bases and J by 4 bases, with 14 bases between the two germline ends. Looked up from germline, CDR1 is ENHRY and CDR2 is SYGVKD. In nucleotides, the CDR3 is TGTGCCATCAGTGCTGCTAGAGCTACTTACGAGCAGTACTTC. This translates into CAISAARATYEQYF.

This clonotype was seen at least ten times. V usage is TRBV13 and J usage is TRBJ2-3, with unresolved D. The germline CDR1 and CDR2 sequences are PRHDT and FYEKMQ (reference sequence). Trimming shortened V by 5 bases and J by 0 bases, and 6 bases separated the two germline ends. The CDR3 loop spans 13 amino acids. DNA of the CDR3: TGTGCCAGCAGCCCATATAGCACAGATACGCAGTATTTT. Translation: CASSPYSTDTQYF.

This clonotype has just a few counts. Lacking the conserved final phenylalanine or tryptophan, this CDR3 likely reflects a read error. V usage is TRBV12-5 and J usage is TRBJ2-3; possible D gene TRBD1, 6 bases. The CDR3 has 15 residues. Trimming pared 4 bases from V and 2 bases from J, leaving 13 bases between. Germline V gives CDR1 LGHNT, CDR2 FRNRAP. CDR3 in DNA: TGTGCTAGTGGTTCCCCGGACAGCAACACAGATACGCAGTATCTT. Translated, it gives CASGSPDSNTDTQYL.

This clonotype occurred many times. This sequence joins TRBV5-8 and TRBJ2-7, with D hard to call. Germline CDR1 and CDR2: SGHTS and YDEGEE. Trimming stripped 4 bases from V and 4 bases from J, with 12 bases between. This CDR3 spans 13 amino acids. CDR3 loop: CASSPARRYEQYF. For the CDR3, the DNA is TGTGCCAGCAGCCCAGCTAGGCGATACGAGCAGTACTTC. Using reference TRBV5-8 and TRBJ2-7 for the parts outside the CDR3, the full variable domain is EAGVTQSPTHLIKTRGQQATLRCSPISGHTSVYWYQQALGLGLQFLLWYDEGEERNRGNFPPRFSGRQFPNYSSELNVNALELEDSALYLCASSPARRYEQYFGPGTRLTVT.

The sample holds a few counts of this clonotype. The chain combines TRBV28 with TRBJ1-1; unclear D gene. CDR1 is MDHEN, CDR2 SYDVKM, per germline. V was trimmed by 7 bases and J by 3 bases, leaving 9 bases between them. This CDR3 is built from 12 residues. In DNA form, the CDR3 reads TGTGCCAGCAAGAGATCCCACACTGAAGCTTTCTTT. Its protein product is CASKRSHTEAFF.

This clonotype was observed a few times. The V call is TRBV12-3 or TRBV12-4, the J call TRBJ2-3; TRBD2 aligns across 12 bases. The length of the CDR3 is 16 residues. V was clipped by 5 bases and J by 10 bases; unmatched bases: 13. The CDR3 spells CASSPRLAGALGAQYF. The CDR3 DNA reads TGTGCCAGCAGTCCTAGACTAGCGGGGGCCCTTGGAGCGCAGTATTTT.

Notes on this clonotype: A much larger clonotype is one base distant, so this may be a read error. The chain combines TRBV28 with TRBJ2-7; D is perhaps TRBD1 (5 bases). The germline gives CDR1 MDHEN, CDR2 SYDVKM. V lost 8 bases, J lost 0 bases, and 23 bases lay in between. The length of the CDR3 is 17 residues. Here the CDR3 reads CASGQKSRVPYSYEQYF. CDR3 sequence (DNA): TGTGCCAGCGGACAAAAAAGTCGGGTCCCGTACTCCTACGAGCAGTACTTC. Full variable domain (rest looked up from reference TRBV28 and TRBJ2-7): DVKVTQSSRYLVKRTGEKVFLECVQDMDHENMFWYRQDPGLGLRLIYFSYDVKMKEKGDIPEGYSVSREKKERFSLILESASTNQTSMYLCASGQKSRVPYSYEQYFGPGTRLTVT.

This clonotype was seen repeatedly, ten times or more. The gene calls are TRBV12-3 or TRBV12-4 and TRBJ2-7; 7 nucleotides agree with TRBD2. This CDR3 is 15 amino acids long. V dropped 3 bases and J dropped 4; count of bases not matched to a gene: 9. The CDR3 loop reads CASSFPGGGAYEQYF. The CDR3 nucleotides are TGTGCCAGCAGTTTTCCGGGCGGGGGAGCTTACGAGCAGTACTTC.

This clonotype appeared a few times. This could be a read error, since a much larger clone is one nucleotide away. The chain links TRBV6-5 to TRBJ2-5; TRBD1 might be the D (5 bases). Per germline, CDR1 MNHEY and CDR2 SVGAGI. V was shortened by 0 bases and J by 7 bases, with 12 bases between the two germline ends. This CDR3 has 14 residues. This CDR3 is CASSYSGLRGTQYF. The CDR3 nucleotides are TGTGCCAGCAGTTACTCGGGGCTTCGAGGGACCCAGTACTTC.